Each of the 20 T cell receptor beta chains below was sequenced from the same sample in a study of blood T cell repertoires in COVID-19. Here immunoSEQ multiplex PCR was the method, and the copy in TCRdb shows in-frame clones only, minus some. The table lists approximately 200,000 clones, around 90% of them singletons. The source material was PBMCs or T cells enriched from blood (not recorded which). Receptors originate from a woman younger than 45 who had recovered from COVID-19.

The chain is built from TRBV6-5 and TRBJ1-1; 11 nucleotides align to TRBD1. Trimming removed 6 bases from V and 10 bases from J; junction bases left unmatched: 7. Germline V gives CDR1 MNHEY, CDR2 SVGAGI. This CDR3 is 13 amino acids long. As DNA, the CDR3 is TGTGCCAGCAGAACCGGGACAGGGGGATTAGCTTTCTTT. This translates into CASRTGTGGLAFF.

The chain combines TRBV19 with TRBJ1-5; a possible D gene is TRBD1 (5 bases). CDR3 length: 14 residues. Germline V gene sequence: CDR1 LNHDA, CDR2 SQIVND (reference sequence). The V and J ends lost 6 bases and 7 bases respectively, with 16 bases between them. CDR3 region: CASSPDSTRQPQHF. The CDR3 DNA reads TGTGCCAGTAGCCCCGACAGTACTCGCCAGCCCCAGCATTTT.

This clone was observed once. The chain joins TRBV5-5 to TRBJ2-7; the match to TRBD1 covers 12 bases. The CDR3 totals 14 residues. The ends lost 3 bases at V and 7 bases at J; junction bases unmatched: 5. Per the germline V gene, CDR1 is SGHKS and CDR2 is YYEKEE (reference sequence). The CDR3 protein is CASSWGQGAWEQYF. As DNA, the CDR3 is TGTGCCAGCAGCTGGGGACAGGGGGCGTGGGAGCAGTACTTC.

This chain connects TRBV27 to TRBJ1-1; no definite D call. This CDR3 is built from 13 residues. CDR1 is MNHEY, CDR2 SMNVEV, per germline (reference sequence). With 3 bases removed from V and 3 bases from J, the gap between germline ends came to 8 bases. The CDR3 coding sequence is TGTGCCAGCAGTTTTGGGGAGGACACTGAAGCTTTCTTT. Translation gives CASSFGEDTEAFF.

The rearrangement links TRBV7-2 to TRBJ1-2, with D perhaps matching TRBD1 (6 bases). Trimming removed 2 bases at V and 5 bases at J, with 18 bases between. CDR3 length: 16 residues. In germline, CDR1 is SGHTA, CDR2 FQGNSA. CDR3 protein: CASSLSRGTSIYGYTF. DNA of the CDR3: TGTGCCAGCAGCTTATCCAGGGGTACCTCTATTTATGGCTACACCTTC. Drawing the rest from reference TRBV7-2 and TRBJ1-2, the complete variable domain is GAGVSQSPSNKVTEKGKDVELRCDPISGHTALYWYRQSLGQGLEFLIYFQGNSAPDKSGLPSDRFSAERTGGSVSTLTIQRTQQEDSAVYLCASSLSRGTSIYGYTFGSGTRLTVV.

CDR3 loop: CASSLAQVRETNTEAFF. CDR3 DNA sequence: TGTGCCAGCAGCTTAGCGCAAGTCAGGGAAACGAACACTGAAGCTTTCTTT. The chain is built from TRBV7-9 and TRBJ1-1; a weak D match, TRBD1 (5 bases). Deletions cut 0 bases from V and 1 base from J, with 15 bases between. The CDR3 consists of 17 residues. Germline V CDR1 and CDR2: SEHNR, FQNEAQ (reference sequence).

This chain uses TRBV27 with TRBJ1-2; the match to TRBD1 covers 10 bases. V gave up 5 bases and J gave up 5 bases; unmatched junction bases: 20. CDR3 length equals 19 residues. Germline CDR1 MNHEY, CDR2 SMNVEV (reference sequence). The CDR3 sequence is CASSPKRTGGPAGRYGYTF. As DNA, the CDR3 is TGTGCCAGCAGTCCTAAGCGGACAGGGGGACCCGCGGGGAGGTATGGCTACACCTTC.

V and J are TRBV5-1 and TRBJ2-5, with 9 positions matching TRBD1. V trimming: 2 bases; J trimming: 5 bases; junction bases outside the gene matches: 4. This CDR3 comprises 14 residues. CDR1 SGHRS and CDR2 YFSETQ come from the germline V gene. This CDR3 reads CASSFRQGGETQYF. CDR3 nucleotide sequence: TGCGCCAGCAGCTTTCGACAGGGGGGGGAGACCCAGTACTTC.

The gene calls are TRBV6-2 or TRBV6-3 and TRBJ1-1; the D gene is possibly TRBD1 (6 bases). V was clipped by 6 bases and J by 8 bases, with 19 bases between them. Per germline, CDR1 MNHEY and CDR2 SVGEGT. The CDR3 extends over 14 amino acids. CDR3 nucleotides: TGTGCCAGCAGCCCTAGTAAGACAGGCCTCGAAGCTTTCTTT. Translated: CASSPSKTGLEAFF.

The chain is built from TRBV7-9 and TRBJ2-7; D remains ambiguous. The CDR3 totals 13 residues. With 2 bases removed from V and 4 bases from J, the gap between germline ends came to 9 bases. Germline CDR1 reads SEHNR; CDR2 reads FQNEAQ (reference sequence). The CDR3: CASSLNSLYEQYF. DNA of the CDR3: TGTGCCAGCAGCTTAAACAGCCTGTACGAGCAGTACTTC.

This clone was found once. The chain employs TRBV6-5 and TRBJ1-1, with a tentative D call TRBD1 (5 bases). V was clipped by 0 bases and J by 5 bases, with 10 bases between them. CDR3 length equals 14 residues. Germline V CDR1 and CDR2: MNHEY, SVGAGI. CDR3 DNA sequence: TGTGCCAGCAGTTACTCGTACCAGGGAACTGAAGCTTTCTTT. This gives the protein CASSYSYQGTEAFF.

J is TRBJ1-2 and V is TRBV6-6; the match to TRBD1 covers 7 bases. V dropped 2 bases and J dropped 3; count of bases not matched to a gene: 3. The CDR3 has 14 amino acids. Germline V gene data show CDR1 as MNHNY and CDR2 as SVGAGI (reference sequence). CDR3 residues: CASSYATGDYGYTF. CDR3 nucleotides: TGTGCCAGCAGTTACGCTACAGGGGACTATGGCTACACCTTC.

The chain joins TRBV27 to TRBJ2-1, with a tentative D call TRBD1 (6 bases). The CDR3 is 17 residues long. With 3 bases removed from V and 3 bases from J, the gap between germline ends came to 18 bases. Germline lookup yields CDR1 MNHEY and CDR2 SMNVEV (reference sequence). DNA of the CDR3: TGTGCCAGCAGTTTCTATACAGGGATGGGACGCTACAATGAGCAGTTCTTC. It is translated as CASSFYTGMGRYNEQFF.

The chain couples TRBV9 to TRBJ1-2; 8 nucleotides match TRBD1. CDR1 and CDR2 from the germline V gene are SGDLS and YYNGEE. This CDR3 contains 16 residues. J was trimmed by 5 bases and V by 4 bases; bases with no gene match: 13. This CDR3 is CASSPMAGQAPYGYTF. The CDR3 coding sequence is TGTGCCAGCAGCCCCATGGCGGGACAGGCACCGTATGGCTACACCTTC.

The chain is built from TRBV19 and TRBJ1-2; weak D call: TRBD1 (6 bases). V gave up 6 bases and J gave up 3 bases, with 17 bases separating them. The CDR3 consists of 15 residues. Germline assignment: CDR1 LNHDA and CDR2 SQIVND (reference sequence). The CDR3, as DNA: TGTGCCAGTAGGGTTGGGTCAGGGGATGACTATGGCTACACCTTC. Amino acids: CASRVGSGDDYGYTF. Together with reference TRBV19 and TRBJ1-2, the CDR3 gives the full variable domain: DGGITQSPKYLFRKEGQNVTLSCEQNLNHDAMYWYRQDPGQGLRLIYYSQIVNDFQKGDIAEGYSVSREKKESFPLTVTSAQKNPTAFYLCASRVGSGDDYGYTFGSGTRLTVV.

This clone was seen a few times. The chain carries TRBV3-1 (or the pseudogene TRBV3-2) and TRBJ2-7; D call uncertain. Trimming pared 3 bases from V and 7 bases from J, leaving 10 bases between. The CDR3 contains 12 residues. The germline V gene has CDR1 LGHDT and CDR2 YNNKEL (reference sequence). DNA of the CDR3: TGTGCCAGCAGCCAGTCTTTCACAGAGCAGTACTTC. Translated, it gives CASSQSFTEQYF.

V is TRBV10-3 and J is TRBJ1-2; TRBD1 matches 9 bases. This CDR3 is built from 14 residues. The germline gives CDR1 ENHRY, CDR2 SYGVKD. V dropped 5 bases and J dropped 3; count of bases not matched to a gene: 4. The CDR3 loop is CAISLQGAHYGYTF. The CDR3 coding sequence is TGTGCCATCAGTTTACAGGGGGCCCACTATGGCTACACCTTC.

This chain joins TRBV19 and TRBJ1-4, with TRBD1 matching 7 bases. J lost 6 bases, V lost 8 bases, and 9 bases had no gene match. Per the germline V gene, CDR1 is LNHDA and CDR2 is SQIVND (reference sequence). The length of the CDR3 is 14 residues. For the CDR3, the DNA is TGTGCCAGTTCCGCAGACAGGGAGGATGAAAAACTGTTTTTT. Translation gives CASSADREDEKLFF.

The chain links TRBV14 to TRBJ1-2, with 8 nucleotides matching TRBD1. The CDR3 consists of 16 residues. Germline CDR1 is SGHDN and CDR2 is FVKESK. V shed 0 bases, J shed 4 bases, and the junction held 7 bases outside the gene matches. The CDR3 DNA follows: TGTGCCAGCAGCCAAGAAGAGGACAGGGTTGGCTATGGCTACACCTTC. It translates to CASSQEEDRVGYGYTF. Filled out from reference TRBV14 and TRBJ1-2, the complete variable domain reads EAGVTQFPSHSVIEKGQTVTLRCDPISGHDNLYWYRRVMGKEIKFLLHFVKESKQDESGMPNNRFLAERTGGTYSTLKVQPAELEDSGVYFCASSQEEDRVGYGYTFGSGTRLTVV.

V gene TRBV9 combines with J gene TRBJ2-4; 10 bases are a match to TRBD2. Germline V gene lookup returns CDR1 SGDLS and CDR2 YYNGEE. This CDR3 has 18 residues. V was clipped by 0 bases and J by 8 bases; unmatched bases: 14. The CDR3 sequence is CASSVAPTSGDPKDIQYF. DNA for the CDR3: TGTGCCAGCAGCGTAGCTCCAACTAGCGGGGACCCTAAGGACATTCAGTACTTC.